A single TCR beta chain is shown here with its context. The antigen is unknown. Isolation recovered at least 6.5 million PBMCs from every sample. V lost 2 bases to trimming and J lost 2 bases, with 13 bases between them. This CDR3 comprises 14 residues. The germline gives CDR1 DFQATT, CDR2 SNEGSKA (reference sequence). The sample belongs to a study of blood T cells in healthy people across ages. Whole-study context: About one barcoded beta molecule was captured per two T cells (by template switching).

General study points: Samples with more naive T cells showed higher observed beta diversity. The study regarded diversity estimates from one million T cells as underestimates.

The authors ran a second PCR of roughly 6 to 12 cycles using a sample-barcoded 5' primer and a J-beta primer mix. TCRdb re-called the 5' RACE reads through MiXCR, storing one row per CDR3 protein. Of 550,000 to 750,000 distinct CDR3 sequences in the sample, 20% to 25% were seen once. This receptor was identified in a man in his 70s in good health. V is TRBV20-1 and J is TRBJ2-7; D may be TRBD1 (6 bases). Material: blood. The CDR3: CSARSRTAPYEQYF. In DNA form, the CDR3 reads TGCAGTGCTAGATCTCGGACAGCACCCTACGAGCAGTACTTC.